This entry lists 3 T cell receptor beta chains sequenced from one sample in a study of blood T cell repertoires in COVID-19. Libraries were prepared by immunoSEQ multiplex PCR; TCRdb keeps only in-frame clonotypes and omits some of them. Of 220,000 or so clones in the sample, more than 65% were seen once. Input material: peripheral blood. The receptors here all came from a woman of 80 years or more with acute or convalescent COVID-19.

This chain joins TRBV7-3 and TRBJ1-2; 8 bases fit TRBD1. The CDR3 has 13 residues. Per the germline V gene, CDR1 is SGHTA and CDR2 is FQGTGA. The V segment lost 2 bases and the J segment 7 bases; nucleotides outside the gene matches: 3. The CDR3 region is CASSLRTGSGYTF. In nucleotides, the CDR3 is TGTGCCAGCAGCTTACGGACAGGGTCTGGCTACACCTTC.

A few counts support this clone. The CDR3 coding sequence is TGTGCCAGCAGTTATCGCGCCTCTCTCTATGGCTACACCTTC. Residues: CASSYRASLYGYTF. This chain connects TRBV6-2 or TRBV6-3 to TRBJ1-2; D not resolved. The V end was cut by 3 bases, the J end by 4 bases, with 12 bases between. There are 14 residues in the CDR3. Germline CDR1 is MNHEY and CDR2 is SVGEGT.

The chain couples TRBV9 to TRBJ2-7; TRBD1 aligns across 8 bases. The CDR3 is 15 amino acids. Looked up from germline, CDR1 is SGDLS and CDR2 is YYNGEE. After removal of 3 bases from V and 5 bases from J, the junction contained 10 bases not matched to a gene. The CDR3, as DNA: TGTGCCAGCAGCGAGGGGACAGGTCGCACGCACGAGCAGTACTTC. Protein sequence: CASSEGTGRTHEQYF.